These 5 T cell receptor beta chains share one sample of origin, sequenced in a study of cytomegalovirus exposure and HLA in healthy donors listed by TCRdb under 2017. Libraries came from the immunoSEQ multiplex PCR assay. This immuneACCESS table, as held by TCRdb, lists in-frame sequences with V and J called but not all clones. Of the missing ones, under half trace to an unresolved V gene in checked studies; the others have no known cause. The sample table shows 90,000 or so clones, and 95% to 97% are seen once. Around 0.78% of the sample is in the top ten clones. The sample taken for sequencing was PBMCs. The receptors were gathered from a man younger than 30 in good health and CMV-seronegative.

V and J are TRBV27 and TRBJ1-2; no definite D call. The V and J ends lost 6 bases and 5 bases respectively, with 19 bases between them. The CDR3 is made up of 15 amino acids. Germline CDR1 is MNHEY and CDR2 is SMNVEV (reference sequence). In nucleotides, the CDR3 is TGTGCCAGCAGACATTGGGAGGGAAACGCTTATGGCTACACCTTC. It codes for CASRHWEGNAYGYTF.

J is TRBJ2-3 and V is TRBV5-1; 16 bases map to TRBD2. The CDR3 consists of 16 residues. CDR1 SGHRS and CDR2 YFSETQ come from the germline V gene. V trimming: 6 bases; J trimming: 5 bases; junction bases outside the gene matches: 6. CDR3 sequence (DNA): TGCGCCAGCACCATCGGGACTAGCGGGGGGGGAGATACGCAGTATTTT. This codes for CASTIGTSGGGDTQYF.

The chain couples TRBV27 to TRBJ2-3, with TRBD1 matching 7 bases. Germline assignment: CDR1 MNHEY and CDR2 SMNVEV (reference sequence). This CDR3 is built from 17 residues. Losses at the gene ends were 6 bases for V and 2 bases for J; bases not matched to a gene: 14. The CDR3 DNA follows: TGTGCCAGCAGCCGCAGACACTCCGGGACAGCCACAGATACGCAGTATTTT. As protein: CASSRRHSGTATDTQYF.

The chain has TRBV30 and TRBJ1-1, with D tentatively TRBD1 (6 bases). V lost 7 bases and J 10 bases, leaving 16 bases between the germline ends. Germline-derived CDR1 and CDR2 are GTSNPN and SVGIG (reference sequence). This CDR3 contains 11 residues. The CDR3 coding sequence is TGTGCCTTGGACAGAATGAGGTCAGCTTTCTTT. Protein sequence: CALDRMRSAFF.

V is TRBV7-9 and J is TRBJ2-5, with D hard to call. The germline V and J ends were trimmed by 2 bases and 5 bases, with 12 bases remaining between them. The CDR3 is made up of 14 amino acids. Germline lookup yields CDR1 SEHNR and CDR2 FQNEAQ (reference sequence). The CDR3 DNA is TGTGCCAGCAGCTTATCATCGAGTGTGGAGACCCAGTACTTC. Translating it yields CASSLSSSVETQYF.